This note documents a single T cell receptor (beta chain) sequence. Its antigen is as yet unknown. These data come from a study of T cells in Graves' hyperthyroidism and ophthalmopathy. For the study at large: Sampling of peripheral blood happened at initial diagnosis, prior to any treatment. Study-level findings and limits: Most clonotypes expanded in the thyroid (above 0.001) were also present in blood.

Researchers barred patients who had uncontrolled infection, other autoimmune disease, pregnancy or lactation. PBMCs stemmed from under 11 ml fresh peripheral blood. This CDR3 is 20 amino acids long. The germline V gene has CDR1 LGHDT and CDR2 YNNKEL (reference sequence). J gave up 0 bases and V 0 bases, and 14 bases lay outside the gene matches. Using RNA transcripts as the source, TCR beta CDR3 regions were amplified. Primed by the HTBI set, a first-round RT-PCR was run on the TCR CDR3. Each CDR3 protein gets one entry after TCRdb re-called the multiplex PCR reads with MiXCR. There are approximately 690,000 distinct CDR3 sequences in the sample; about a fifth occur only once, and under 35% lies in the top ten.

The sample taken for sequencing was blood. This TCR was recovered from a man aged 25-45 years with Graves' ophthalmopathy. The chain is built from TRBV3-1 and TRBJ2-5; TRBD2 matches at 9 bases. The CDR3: CASSQDRSGRYLKNQETQYF. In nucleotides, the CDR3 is TGTGCCAGCAGCCAAGATCGGAGCGGGAGGTACCTAAAAAACCAAGAGACCCAGTACTTC.